One and the same sample provided the 32 T cell receptor beta chains below, sequenced in a study of blood T cell repertoires in COVID-19 (dated by TCRdb to 2020 to 2022). The method behind the library was the immunoSEQ multiplex PCR assay. Imported from immuneACCESS, the table was reduced by TCRdb to in-frame sequences with V and J called. These copies leave out some clones; in studies compared against another copy, an unresolved V gene accounts for under half, and the cause of the remainder is not known. The sample profile shows 300,000 to 400,000 clones; about 86% of them were found once. Jointly, the top ten make up around 4.2% of the sample. Sequencing was carried out using PBMCs or T cells enriched from blood (not recorded which). These receptors all come from a middle-aged woman with acute COVID-19.

This chain connects TRBV29-1 to TRBJ2-1; D uncertain. CDR3 length equals 13 residues. Germline-derived CDR1 and CDR2 are SQVTM and ANQGSEA. Trimming took off 4 bases at V and 3 bases at J, with 10 bases between the two ends. This chain's CDR3 is CSVVRYNYNEQFF. The CDR3 DNA reads as TGCAGCGTTGTTCGATACAACTACAATGAGCAGTTCTTC.

The genes are TRBV20-1 and TRBJ2-3, with D uncertain. V dropped 3 bases and J dropped 4 bases, with 17 bases sitting between them. CDR3 length: 15 residues. CDR1 DFQATT and CDR2 SNEGSKA come from the germline V gene (reference sequence). The CDR3 DNA is TGCAGTGCTAGTCCGAGAATGCGGAGCGCAGATACGCAGTATTTT. Its translation is CSASPRMRSADTQYF.

The chain is built from TRBV6-2 or TRBV6-3 and TRBJ1-2; no clear D gene. V was pared by 2 bases and J by 1 base, with 11 bases between. The CDR3 length is 15 residues. Germline V gene lookup returns CDR1 MNHEY and CDR2 SVGEGT. DNA of the CDR3: TGTGCCAGCAGTTACAGAGGTATTGGTAACTATGGCTACACCTTC. Amino acid sequence: CASSYRGIGNYGYTF.

This chain connects TRBV12-5 to TRBJ1-1; D unclear. This CDR3 comprises 13 residues. Germline V lookup: CDR1 LGHNT, CDR2 FRNRAP. Between the trimmed V and J ends, which lost 3 bases and 1 base, there was a span of 6 bases. This CDR3 reads CASGFGENTEAFF. CDR3 coding DNA: TGTGCTAGTGGTTTCGGTGAGAACACTGAAGCTTTCTTT. Drawing the rest from reference TRBV12-5 and TRBJ1-1, the complete variable domain is DARVTQTPRHKVTEMGQEVTMRCQPILGHNTVFWYRQTMMQGLELLAYFRNRAPLDDSGMPKDRFSAEMPDATLATLKIQPSEPRDSAVYFCASGFGENTEAFFGQGTRLTVV.

CDR3 sequence reads: CSALEDSRINYGYTF. For the CDR3, the DNA is TGCAGCGCACTCGAAGACAGTCGCATTAACTATGGCTACACCTTC. This sequence joins TRBV29-1 and TRBJ1-2; the D gene is possibly TRBD1 (5 bases). From germline, CDR1 is SQVTM and CDR2 ANQGSEA. The CDR3 is made up of 15 amino acids. Trimming pared 7 bases from V and 1 base from J, leaving 19 bases between.

The V and J genes are TRBV9 and TRBJ1-1, with D maybe TRBD1 (6 bases). Germline CDR1 reads SGDLS; CDR2 reads YYNGEE. V was trimmed by 2 bases and J by 3 bases, leaving 20 bases between them. This CDR3 is 17 amino acids long. Written as DNA, the CDR3 is TGTGCCAGCAGCGTCGAGGAGACGGCCAGGGGCGACACTGAAGCTTTCTTT. Amino acid sequence: CASSVEETARGDTEAFF.

The rearrangement uses TRBV28 and TRBJ2-1; D might be TRBD2 (5 bases). Trimming removed 6 bases from V and 0 bases from J, with 12 bases in between. The CDR3 is 15 amino acids. The germline CDR1 and CDR2 sequences are MDHEN and SYDVKM. CDR3 in amino acids: CASSGGFSSYNEQFF. The CDR3 DNA follows: TGTGCCAGCAGCGGAGGTTTTAGCTCCTACAATGAGCAGTTCTTC.

The chain has TRBV7-2 and TRBJ1-1; no clear D gene. Germline CDR1 is SGHTA and CDR2 is FQGNSA. This CDR3 has 12 amino acids. V was cut by 4 bases and J by 5 bases, with 8 bases left in between. The CDR3 nucleotides read TGTGCCAGCAGCTCTAGTCGAACTGAAGCTTTCTTT. This sequence encodes CASSSSRTEAFF.

The chain carries TRBV19 and TRBJ2-1; maybe TRBD2 (6 bases). V shed 3 bases and J shed 5 bases, with 11 bases lying between them. This CDR3 region has 14 residues. Germline values: CDR1 LNHDA, CDR2 SQIVND (reference sequence). As DNA, the CDR3 is TGTGCCAGTAGTATCACGGGAGTGGACAATGAGCAGTTCTTC. Encoded protein: CASSITGVDNEQFF.

With respect to this clone: This specimen includes other DNA sequences encoding the same CDR3. The chain uses TRBV6-5 and TRBJ2-3; possibly TRBD2 for D (5 bases). V was trimmed by 8 bases and J by 0 bases, leaving 6 bases between them. Germline-derived CDR1 and CDR2 are MNHEY and SVGAGI. The CDR3 runs to 12 residues. CDR3 sequence reads: CASGSSTDTQYF. In nucleotides, the CDR3 is TGTGCCAGCGGGAGTAGCACAGATACGCAGTATTTT.

This sequence joins TRBV7-9 and TRBJ2-7; 7 bases fit TRBD1. In germline, CDR1 is SEHNR, CDR2 FQNEAQ (reference sequence). The CDR3 extends over 15 amino acids. The V segment lost 5 bases and the J segment 1 base; nucleotides outside the gene matches: 8. CDR3 bases: TGTGCCAGCAGCGAAACAGGGGATAGGTCCTACGAGCAGTACTTC. Its protein product is CASSETGDRSYEQYF.

The V gene is TRBV9, the J gene TRBJ1-6; 7 bases agree with TRBD1. V lost 3 bases and J lost 4; bases outside the gene matches: 4. The CDR3 loop spans 15 amino acids. Germline V gene sequence: CDR1 SGDLS, CDR2 YYNGEE. The CDR3: CASSATGKYNSPLHF. DNA of the CDR3: TGTGCCAGCAGCGCGACAGGGAAATATAATTCACCCCTCCACTTT.

This chain uses TRBV7-9 with TRBJ2-1, with 9 nucleotides matching TRBD2. The junction had 10 bases not matched to a gene; V was cut back by 8 bases and J by 8 bases. Germline CDR1 SEHNR, CDR2 FQNEAQ (reference sequence). CDR3 length: 14 residues. The CDR3 is CASGSRGTSYEQFF. In DNA form, the CDR3 reads TGTGCCAGCGGGAGCCGAGGGACTAGCTATGAGCAGTTCTTC.

The rearrangement joins TRBV27 to TRBJ2-7, with D possibly TRBD2 on 6 matching bases. V shed 0 bases and J shed 3 bases, with 15 bases lying between them. The germline CDR1 and CDR2 sequences are MNHEY and SMNVEV (reference sequence). CDR3 length: 16 residues. The DNA of the CDR3 is TGTGCCAGCAGTTTATCGGGGCGGGTTAGCGGCTACGAGCAGTACTTC. This encodes CASSLSGRVSGYEQYF.

The genes are TRBV5-1 and TRBJ2-3; the match to TRBD1 covers 7 bases. The CDR3 is 16 amino acids. Germline loops: CDR1 SGHRS, CDR2 YFSETQ. Trimming at V came to 0 bases and at J to 3 bases, leaving 7 bases not matched to a gene. CDR3 DNA: TGCGCCAGCAGCTTGGGGCCCAACAGGGGAACAGATACGCAGTATTTT. This translates into CASSLGPNRGTDTQYF.

The rearrangement joins TRBV19 to TRBJ1-4, with a weak D call TRBD1 (5 bases). V lost 5 bases to trimming and J lost 11 bases, with 24 bases between them. The CDR3 has 16 amino acids. CDR1 and CDR2 (germline): LNHDA, SQIVND (reference sequence). The CDR3 DNA reads as TGTGCCAGTAGTTCAGGGTCCGGAGCGGGCGCTGGGAAACTGTTTTTT. Amino acid sequence: CASSSGSGAGAGKLFF.

On this clone: The same CDR3 can be traced to other DNA sequences in this sample. The V call is TRBV27, the J call TRBJ2-1, with TRBD1 as a possible D gene (6 bases). The CDR3 is 13 residues long. Germline V gives CDR1 MNHEY, CDR2 SMNVEV (reference sequence). Between the trimmed V and J ends, which lost 6 bases and 4 bases, there was a span of 10 bases. The CDR3 DNA is TGTGCCAGCAGCCCACAGGGATACAATGAGCAGTTCTTC. Amino acid sequence: CASSPQGYNEQFF.

This clone was seen just once. The CDR3: CSASRTGVDNEQFF. CDR3 DNA: TGCAGTGCTAGTAGGACAGGGGTTGATAATGAGCAGTTCTTC. The chain couples TRBV20-1 to TRBJ2-1; 9 bases line up with TRBD1. The germline CDR1 and CDR2 sequences are DFQATT and SNEGSKA (reference sequence). The junction had 7 bases not matched to a gene; V was cut back by 3 bases and J by 7 bases. The CDR3 spans 14 residues.

The chain joins TRBV5-1 to TRBJ1-2, with TRBD1 identical over 8 bases. The junction had 8 bases not matched to a gene; V was cut back by 0 bases and J by 1 base. Germline lookup yields CDR1 SGHRS and CDR2 YFSETQ. The CDR3 has 17 amino acids. The CDR3 nucleotides read TGCGCCAGCAGCTTGGGAGGGACAGGCGGAATTAACTATGGCTACACCTTC. It encodes CASSLGGTGGINYGYTF.

The J gene is TRBJ1-1, the V gene TRBV12-5, with TRBD1 identical over 10 bases. The germline CDR1 and CDR2 sequences are LGHNT and FRNRAP. After removal of 5 bases from V and 4 bases from J, the junction contained 4 bases not matched to a gene. The CDR3 is 14 amino acids. The CDR3 sequence is CASGLGQGVTEAFF. CDR3 nucleotide sequence: TGTGCTAGTGGTCTTGGACAGGGGGTCACTGAAGCTTTCTTT.

CDR3 amino acids: CASSLSTAENSPLHF. CDR3 sequence (DNA): TGCGCCAGCAGCTTGAGCACAGCGGAGAATTCACCCCTCCACTTT. The V call is TRBV5-1, the J call TRBJ1-6; D is undetermined. Deletions cut 1 base from V and 7 bases from J, with 12 bases between. The CDR3 contains 15 residues. Germline V gives CDR1 SGHRS, CDR2 YFSETQ.

The chain has TRBV9 and TRBJ2-3; 13 nucleotides match TRBD2. This CDR3 spans 16 amino acids. V lost 4 bases, J lost 3 bases, and 5 bases stayed unmatched. The germline V gene has CDR1 SGDLS and CDR2 YYNGEE. Here the CDR3 DNA reads TGTGCCAGCAGCTGGACTAGCGGGAGTCGTACAGATACGCAGTATTTT. Protein sequence: CASSWTSGSRTDTQYF.

The chain carries TRBV5-1 and TRBJ1-1, with TRBD1 matching 7 bases. V gave up 5 bases and J gave up 1 base; unmatched junction bases: 8. This CDR3 spans 15 amino acids. Germline V CDR1 and CDR2: SGHRS, YFSETQ. The CDR3 DNA reads TGCGCCAGCAGAAACACCGGGACAGAGAACACTGAAGCTTTCTTT. Translation gives CASRNTGTENTEAFF.

The chain couples TRBV15 to TRBJ1-5, with D maybe TRBD1 (6 bases). The CDR3 extends over 17 amino acids. Looked up from germline, CDR1 is LNHNV and CDR2 is YYDKDF (reference sequence). Trimming pared 0 bases from V and 4 bases from J, leaving 16 bases between. CDR3 residues: CATSRDPRDTRNQPQHF. CDR3 DNA: TGTGCCACCAGCAGAGATCCTAGGGACACACGAAATCAGCCCCAGCATTTT.

This chain joins TRBV6-2 or TRBV6-3 and TRBJ1-2; D uncertain. V dropped 6 bases and J dropped 0 bases, with 17 bases sitting between them. Germline CDR1 and CDR2: MNHEY and SVGEGT. CDR3 length equals 16 residues. The CDR3 region is CASSFAVTGANYGYTF. The CDR3 nucleotides read TGTGCCAGCAGCTTTGCGGTCACCGGGGCTAACTATGGCTACACCTTC.

The chain recombines TRBV3-1 (or the pseudogene TRBV3-2) with TRBJ1-2; the D gene is possibly TRBD1 (5 bases). This CDR3 spans 17 amino acids. V was clipped by 0 bases and J by 5 bases, with 19 bases between them. Looked up from germline, CDR1 is LGHDT and CDR2 is YNNKEL (reference sequence). The CDR3 DNA is TGTGCCAGCAGCCAAGATTGGTCGTGGGGCAGAGCTTATGGCTACACCTTC. This codes for CASSQDWSWGRAYGYTF.

The chain recombines TRBV7-8 with TRBJ2-5, with TRBD2 identical over 12 bases. The CDR3 consists of 17 residues. Trimming removed 1 base from V and 5 bases from J; junction bases left unmatched: 8. The germline V gene has CDR1 SGHVS and CDR2 FQNEAQ. CDR3 protein: CASSLGVTSGGRETQYF. The CDR3 nucleotides are TGTGCCAGCAGCTTAGGTGTGACTAGCGGGGGTCGGGAGACCCAGTACTTC. Complete variable domain (other parts from reference TRBV7-8 and TRBJ2-5): GAGVSQSPRYKVAKRGQDVALRCDPISGHVSLFWYQQALGQGPEFLTYFQNEAQLDKSGLPSDRFFAERPEGSVSTLKIQRTQQEDSAVYLCASSLGVTSGGRETQYFGPGTRLLVL.

The chain links TRBV6-5 to TRBJ1-2; TRBD1 agrees at 9 bases. The V gene's germline CDR1 is MNHEY and CDR2 SVGAGI. There are 14 residues in the CDR3. V was clipped by 6 bases and J by 8 bases; unmatched bases: 10. The CDR3 DNA follows: TGTGCCAGCAGCCGTACAGGGGGCGACGGGGGCTACACCTTC. It codes for CASSRTGGDGGYTF.

V and J are TRBV4-2 and TRBJ2-5, with D maybe TRBD1 (6 bases). The CDR3 is made up of 15 amino acids. Trimming shortened V by 5 bases and J by 1 base, and 14 bases separated the two germline ends. Germline V gene lookup returns CDR1 LGHNA and CDR2 YNFKEQ. The CDR3 nucleotides read TGTGCCAGCAGCAAAAGGACAGATTTCCAAGAGACCCAGTACTTC. The encoded protein is CASSKRTDFQETQYF.

The table lists this clone with a count of one. The chain carries TRBV12-3 or TRBV12-4 and TRBJ1-2; D ambiguous. The V end lost 1 base, the J end lost 4 bases, and 7 bases lay between the germline ends. The length of the CDR3 is 13 residues. Here the CDR3 reads CASSLVLSYGYTF. The CDR3 DNA sequence: TGTGCCAGCAGTTTAGTTTTATCCTATGGCTACACCTTC.

This chain joins TRBV10-3 and TRBJ2-1; 10 nucleotides match TRBD2. Looked up from germline, CDR1 is ENHRY and CDR2 is SYGVKD. J gave up 8 bases and V 10 bases, and 8 bases lay outside the gene matches. The CDR3 runs 13 residues. The DNA for the CDR3 is TGTGCCAACTCAGCGGGGGGGCTTTATGAGCAGTTCTTC. Translated, it gives CANSAGGLYEQFF.

The chain carries TRBV6-5 and TRBJ1-1; the D gene is possibly TRBD1 (5 bases). V gave up 4 bases and J gave up 3 bases, with 12 bases separating them. CDR3 length: 14 residues. Germline V CDR1 and CDR2: MNHEY, SVGAGI. This CDR3 reads CASSSPARDTEAFF. CDR3 coding DNA: TGTGCCAGCAGTTCCCCAGCCAGGGACACTGAAGCTTTCTTT.